These T cell receptor beta chains were read from a single sample in a study of blood T cell repertoires in COVID-19. Sequencing was performed with immunoSEQ multiplex PCR; in TCRdb, only in-frame clones are kept and a portion is missing. This table has 250,000 to 300,000 clones, roughly 91% appearing once. What was sequenced was PBMCs or T cells enriched from blood (not recorded which). All receptors derive from a woman aged 40 to 49 with acute COVID-19. The conserved cysteine and the conserved F or W are not part of the CDR3 here.

v_gene,j_gene,CDR3aa
TRBV7-9,TRBJ1-1,ASSLTVTEAF
TRBV28,TRBJ1-1,ASSPGTGRGTEAF
TRBV24-1,TRBJ2-3,ATRVGGTADTQY
TRBV5-1,TRBJ2-1,ASSFSAGVTYNEQF
TRBV7-7,TRBJ2-1,ASSLEGTSGTQNEQF
TRBV19,TRBJ1-5,ASSSTGYQPQH
TRBV6-2/TRBV6-3,TRBJ2-2,ASSYPTSGRSGELF
TRBV28,TRBJ1-1,ASSQSIRGNTEAF
TRBV7-3,TRBJ2-3,ASTPGHNTDTQY
TRBV30,TRBJ1-2,AWSSGGNGYT
TRBV7-3,TRBJ2-2,ASSRSSGFRSGELF